This is a list of T cell receptor beta chains from one sample in a study of shared clonotypes between healthy human individuals. Measured with immunoSEQ multiplex PCR; TCRdb has only the in-frame clones, and not every one. This table has some 650,000 clones, around 97% appearing once. Sequenced: naive CD4+ T cells sorted from blood. The source is a woman in her 30s in good health. CDR3s include the opening cysteine and the closing phenylalanine or tryptophan. The D gene is left open where the match is weak. Size is stated for part of the rows, as once, few or many counts, or as a class when the clone is expanded.

clone_size	d_call	v_call	j_call	cdr3_aa	cdr3_nt
NA	NA	TRBV29-1	TRBJ2-1	CSVVNLGQPNEQFF	TGCAGCGTTGTTAATCTTGGACAGCCCAATGAGCAGTTCTTC
NA	NA	TRBV2	TRBJ2-5	CASSEDPNRETQYF	TGTGCCAGCAGTGAAGATCCGAACCGGGAGACCCAGTACTTC
NA	TRBD1	TRBV15	TRBJ2-1	CATSRAGQELYNEQFF	TGTGCCACCAGCAGGGCCGGACAGGAGCTATACAATGAGCAGTTCTTC
few	NA	TRBV5-1	TRBJ1-2	CASSLPMEGIYGYTF	TGCGCCAGCAGCTTGCCCATGGAGGGGATCTATGGCTACACCTTC
NA	NA	TRBV6-1	TRBJ2-7	CASRARVGPYEQYF	TGTGCCAGCAGAGCCCGTGTGGGCCCCTACGAGCAGTACTTC
NA	TRBD2	TRBV5-1	TRBJ2-5	CASSPTSGSGETQYF	TGCGCCAGCAGCCCGACTAGCGGGAGCGGAGAGACCCAGTACTTC
NA	NA	TRBV5-5	TRBJ2-1	CASRTQTGETYNEQFF	TGTGCCAGCAGGACCCAAACGGGGGAGACCTACAATGAGCAGTTCTTC
NA	NA	TRBV27	TRBJ2-1	CASSARPEAQFF	TGTGCCAGCAGTGCGCGCCCGGAGGCGCAGTTCTTC
NA	NA	TRBV11-2	TRBJ1-2	CASSLAGESGYTF	TGTGCCAGCAGCTTAGCCGGGGAGAGTGGCTACACCTTC
NA	TRBD1	TRBV19	TRBJ1-5	CASNTGQRDQPQHF	TGTGCCAGTAATACGGGACAGAGAGATCAGCCCCAGCATTTT
NA	NA	TRBV28	TRBJ2-1	CASSFTADFYNEQFF	TGTGCCAGCAGTTTCACAGCGGACTTCTACAATGAGCAGTTCTTC
NA	NA	TRBV28	TRBJ2-1	CASSSRGEQFF	TGTGCCAGCAGTTCACGGGGTGAGCAGTTCTTC
NA	TRBD1	TRBV5-1	TRBJ2-7	CASSFMQGASNEQYF	TGCGCCAGCAGCTTTATGCAGGGGGCGTCCAACGAGCAGTACTTC
NA	TRBD2	TRBV11-2	TRBJ2-3	CASSILAGDIPDTQYF	TGTGCCAGCAGCATACTAGCGGGAGATATCCCAGATACGCAGTATTTT
NA	TRBD1	TRBV7-9	TRBJ2-7	CASRRDSYEQYF	TGTGCCAGCAGAAGGGACAGCTACGAGCAGTACTTC
NA	NA	TRBV30	TRBJ2-1	CAWSQGIGSPYNEQFF	TGTGCCTGGAGTCAAGGGATCGGGAGCCCTTACAATGAGCAGTTCTTC
NA	NA	TRBV7-7	TRBJ2-5	CASSLTETQYF	TGTGCCAGCAGCTTAACAGAGACCCAGTACTTC
NA	NA	TRBV6-5	TRBJ1-1	CASALSSHDTEAFF	TGTGCCAGCGCCCTGTCGAGTCACGACACTGAAGCTTTCTTT
NA	NA	TRBV30	TRBJ2-1	CAWSGYGGLANEQFF	TGTGCCTGGAGTGGATACGGGGGGCTGGCCAATGAGCAGTTCTTC
NA	NA	TRBV2	TRBJ2-2	CASSVENTGELFF	TGTGCCAGCAGTGTCGAGAACACCGGGGAGCTGTTTTTT
NA	NA	TRBV5-1	TRBJ2-7	CASSLSGVGYEQYF	TGCGCCAGCAGTTTGTCGGGGGTTGGCTACGAGCAGTACTTC
NA	TRBD2	TRBV11-3	TRBJ2-2	CASSRLAGEAGELFF	TGTGCCAGCAGCCGTCTAGCGGGAGAGGCCGGGGAGCTGTTTTTT
NA	TRBD1	TRBV5-5	TRBJ2-1	CASSYDRGADAGNEQFF	TGTGCCAGCAGCTACGACAGGGGGGCCGACGCAGGCAATGAGCAGTTCTTC
NA	NA	TRBV11-2	TRBJ2-7	CASSPRGRAEEQYF	TGTGCCAGCAGCCCTCGGGGGCGCGCGGAAGAGCAGTACTTC
NA	TRBD2	TRBV5-4	TRBJ2-7	CASSPTSGRYEQYF	TGTGCCAGCAGCCCAACTAGCGGGAGATACGAGCAGTACTTC
NA	NA	TRBV19	TRBJ1-1	CASSREHMNTEAFF	TGTGCCAGTAGTAGGGAACATATGAACACTGAAGCTTTCTTT
once	NA	TRBV5-6	TRBJ1-1	CASSFLEAGVTEAFF	TGTGCCAGCAGCTTTCTCGAGGCGGGGGTTACTGAAGCTTTCTTT
NA	TRBD1	TRBV19	TRBJ1-1	CATLDRGYWDAFF	TGTGCCACCCTGGACAGGGGATACTGGGACGCTTTCTTT
NA	NA	TRBV29-1	TRBJ2-1	CSVVVGPYNEQFF	TGCAGCGTTGTGGTCGGCCCCTACAATGAGCAGTTCTTC
NA	NA	TRBV5-1	TRBJ1-1	CASSQMNTEAFF	TGCGCCAGCAGTCAAATGAACACTGAAGCTTTCTTT
once	TRBD2	TRBV5-1	TRBJ2-3	CASSHDRESGGTDTQYF	TGCGCCAGCAGCCATGACCGGGAAAGCGGGGGCACAGATACGCAGTATTTT
NA	TRBD1	TRBV5-4	TRBJ2-3	CASSSGTGMTDTQYF	TGTGCCAGCAGCTCCGGGACAGGCATGACAGATACGCAGTATTTT
NA	TRBD2	TRBV4-1	TRBJ2-5	CASSQVAGPYQETQYF	TGCGCCAGCAGCCAAGTAGCGGGGCCGTACCAAGAGACCCAGTACTTC
NA	NA	TRBV14	TRBJ2-7	CASSPTQGVSYEQYF	TGTGCCAGCAGCCCTACACAGGGAGTATCCTACGAGCAGTACTTC
NA	TRBD2	TRBV27	TRBJ2-1	CASSPGLAGGSYNEQFF	TGTGCCAGCAGTCCCGGACTAGCGGGGGGATCCTACAATGAGCAGTTCTTC
NA	TRBD1	TRBV27	TRBJ2-7	CASSLTGTGAYEQYF	TGTGCCAGCAGCCTTACCGGGACAGGAGCCTACGAGCAGTACTTC
NA	NA	TRBV28	TRBJ2-3	CASSLNRWGTDTQYF	TGTGCCAGCAGTTTAAACAGGTGGGGCACAGATACGCAGTATTTT
once	NA	TRBV5-1	TRBJ1-1	CASSPEGFGEAFF	TGCGCCAGCAGCCCTGAGGGGTTTGGTGAAGCTTTCTTT
NA	NA	TRBV5-1	TRBJ2-2	CASSLNQRANSNTGELFF	TGCGCCAGCAGCTTGAACCAGCGGGCTAATTCGAACACCGGGGAGCTGTTTTTT
NA	NA	TRBV28	TRBJ2-5	CASSLLRLQETQYF	TGTGCCAGCAGTTTATTGCGACTCCAAGAGACCCAGTACTTC
NA	NA	TRBV6-1	TRBJ1-5	CASSVSGDSNQPQHF	TGTGCCAGCAGTGTCTCAGGGGATAGCAATCAGCCCCAGCATTTT